This passage covers 22 T cell receptor beta chains from one sample sequenced in a study of cytomegalovirus exposure and HLA in healthy donors (dated by TCRdb to about 2017). Libraries were prepared through the immunoSEQ multiplex PCR assay. The immuneACCESS repertoire file appears here via TCRdb, limited to in-frame rearrangements. These files lack a portion of the clones; in checked studies, under half of the deficit traces to unresolved V genes, and the cause of the others is not known. Counted in this sample were more than 95,000 clones; 85% to 90% of them appeared once. The ten largest make up 1.5% to 2% of the sample. Material: PBMCs. The receptors come from a woman between 18 and 29 years old in good health and CMV-seronegative.

The V and J genes are TRBV27 and TRBJ1-1, with 7 bases matching TRBD1. CDR1 is MNHEY, CDR2 SMNVEV, per germline (reference sequence). J gave up 7 bases and V 4 bases, and 6 bases lay outside the gene matches. There are 13 residues in the CDR3. The CDR3 here is CASSYRGFGEAFF. DNA of the CDR3: TGTGCCAGCAGTTACAGGGGTTTCGGTGAAGCTTTCTTT.

The rearrangement links TRBV14 to TRBJ1-1; tentatively, D is TRBD1 (5 bases). CDR1 SGHDN and CDR2 FVKESK come from the germline V gene. The CDR3 runs 15 residues. Between the trimmed V and J ends, which lost 10 bases and 0 bases, there was a span of 18 bases. CDR3 amino acids: CATDEVAGVNTEAFF. CDR3 nucleotides: TGTGCCACCGATGAGGTGGCGGGGGTGAACACTGAAGCTTTCTTT. The variable domain in full, with the rest retrieved from reference TRBV14 and TRBJ1-1, is EAGVTQFPSHSVIEKGQTVTLRCDPISGHDNLYWYRRVMGKEIKFLLHFVKESKQDESGMPNNRFLAERTGGTYSTLKVQPAELEDSGVYFCATDEVAGVNTEAFFGQGTRLTVV.

DNA for the CDR3: TGTGCCATCATGGCTAGCGGGGCCTCCTACAATGAGCAGTTCTTC. This encodes CAIMASGASYNEQFF. The rearrangement links TRBV10-3 to TRBJ2-1; 9 nucleotides line up with TRBD2. Per the germline V gene, CDR1 is ENHRY and CDR2 is SYGVKD. V shed 7 bases, J shed 0 bases, and the junction held 4 bases outside the gene matches. CDR3 length equals 15 residues.

This rearrangement joins TRBV7-9 to TRBJ1-5; a possible D gene is TRBD1 (5 bases). Between the trimmed V and J ends, which lost 5 bases and 4 bases, there was a span of 6 bases. Germline V lookup: CDR1 SEHNR, CDR2 FQNEAQ (reference sequence). This CDR3 is built from 12 residues. Written as DNA, the CDR3 is TGTGCCAGCAGCCAGGGAAATCAGCCCCAGCATTTT. Its protein product is CASSQGNQPQHF. Variable domain in full (rest from reference TRBV7-9 and TRBJ1-5): DTGVSQNPRHKITKRGQNVTFRCDPISEHNRLYWYRQTLGQGPEFLTYFQNEAQLEKSRLLSDRFSAERPKGSFSTLEIQRTEQGDSAMYLCASSQGNQPQHFGDGTRLSIL.

This rearrangement joins TRBV4-3 to TRBJ2-3, with TRBD2 as a possible D gene (5 bases). Germline values: CDR1 LGHNA, CDR2 YSLEER. The CDR3 is made up of 16 amino acids. V lost 2 bases and J lost 10, with 22 bases in between. CDR3 bases: TGCGCCAGCAGCCAACCTCACGCCAAGACTAAACCCCCGCAGTATTTT. This encodes CASSQPHAKTKPPQYF.

The count of this clone is one. The rearrangement links TRBV7-2 to TRBJ1-5; no clear D gene. The V and J ends lost 5 bases and 6 bases respectively, with 17 bases between them. The V gene's germline CDR1 is SGHTA and CDR2 FQGNSA. The CDR3 has 15 residues. The CDR3 loop is CASSQVRSSGQPQHF. CDR3 in DNA: TGTGCCAGCAGCCAAGTGCGGAGTAGCGGTCAGCCCCAGCATTTT. Looking up the rest from reference TRBV7-2 and TRBJ1-5 gives the full variable domain: GAGVSQSPSNKVTEKGKDVELRCDPISGHTALYWYRQSLGQGLEFLIYFQGNSAPDKSGLPSDRFSAERTGGSVSTLTIQRTQQEDSAVYLCASSQVRSSGQPQHFGDGTRLSIL.

V usage is TRBV15 and J usage is TRBJ2-1; D remains ambiguous. CDR1 and CDR2 (germline): LNHNV, YYDKDF (reference sequence). The CDR3 is made up of 15 amino acids. Trimming shortened V by 0 bases and J by 6 bases, and 12 bases separated the two germline ends. CDR3 region: CATSRDLVVFNEQFF. The CDR3 DNA sequence: TGTGCCACCAGCAGAGATCTTGTTGTGTTCAATGAGCAGTTCTTC.

This clone was counted only a few times. The V gene is TRBV19, the J gene TRBJ2-7, with D maybe TRBD2 (6 bases). With 5 bases removed from V and 2 bases from J, the gap between germline ends came to 13 bases. The CDR3 contains 14 residues. Germline V gene sequence: CDR1 LNHDA, CDR2 SQIVND (reference sequence). The CDR3 protein is CASSAGRGAYEQYF. The CDR3 DNA reads as TGTGCCAGTAGTGCGGGACGCGGGGCCTACGAGCAGTACTTC.

The chain uses TRBV10-3 and TRBJ2-2; 7 bases agree with TRBD1. The CDR3 runs to 14 residues. J lost 7 bases, V lost 2 bases, and 4 bases had no gene match. The germline gives CDR1 ENHRY, CDR2 SYGVKD. The CDR3 is CAISERQGSGELFF. CDR3 nucleotides: TGTGCCATCAGTGAGCGACAGGGAAGCGGGGAGCTGTTTTTT.

This sequence joins TRBV6-1 and TRBJ2-3, with no clear D. Trimming stripped 3 bases from V and 2 bases from J, with 12 bases between. CDR3 size: 15 residues. Germline V gene data show CDR1 as MNHNS and CDR2 as SASEGT. For the CDR3, the DNA is TGTGCCAGCAGTGATGACTTGGGTTACACAGATACGCAGTATTTT. Translation gives CASSDDLGYTDTQYF.

The V call is TRBV11-2, the J call TRBJ2-5, with D tentatively TRBD2 (6 bases). The CDR3 sequence is 15 residues long. Germline CDR1 and CDR2: SGHAT and FQNNGV. With 0 bases removed from V and 5 bases from J, the gap between germline ends came to 13 bases. The CDR3 spells CASSLDQTRTETQYF. The CDR3 coding sequence is TGTGCCAGCAGCTTAGATCAGACTAGGACTGAGACCCAGTACTTC.

The chain links TRBV28 to TRBJ2-7; 8 nucleotides line up with TRBD1. Germline values: CDR1 MDHEN, CDR2 SYDVKM. V lost 5 bases to trimming and J lost 4 bases; unmatched junction nucleotides: 7. CDR3 length: 14 residues. CDR3 sequence (DNA): TGTGCCAGCAGTGCCGGGACAGGCGAGTACGAGCAGTACTTC. Protein: CASSAGTGEYEQYF. Drawing the rest from reference TRBV28 and TRBJ2-7, the complete variable domain is DVKVTQSSRYLVKRTGEKVFLECVQDMDHENMFWYRQDPGLGLRLIYFSYDVKMKEKGDIPEGYSVSREKKERFSLILESASTNQTSMYLCASSAGTGEYEQYFGPGTRLTVT.

The chain has TRBV11-2 and TRBJ2-7; tentative D call: TRBD2 (6 bases). The CDR3 contains 15 residues. CDR1 and CDR2 (germline): SGHAT, FQNNGV. Trimming cost V 1 base and J 5 bases, with 15 bases left between them. CDR3 amino acids: CASSLAWGDRDEQYF. The CDR3 bases are TGTGCCAGCAGCTTAGCATGGGGGGACCGAGACGAGCAGTACTTC. Drawing the rest from reference TRBV11-2 and TRBJ2-7, the complete variable domain is EAGVAQSPRYKIIEKRQSVAFWCNPISGHATLYWYQQILGQGPKLLIQFQNNGVVDDSQLPKDRFSAERLKGVDSTLKIQPAKLEDSAVYLCASSLAWGDRDEQYFGPGTRLTVT.

The chain has TRBV6-5 and TRBJ2-7, with 8 bases fitting TRBD2. V was clipped by 10 bases and J by 1 base; unmatched bases: 6. CDR1 MNHEY and CDR2 SVGAGI come from the germline V gene. CDR3 length: 13 residues. The CDR3 coding sequence is TGTGCCACCGGGACTAGTGGTTCCTACGAGCAGTACTTC. It is translated as CATGTSGSYEQYF.

This sequence joins TRBV27 and TRBJ2-5; D might be TRBD1 (6 bases). The CDR3 sequence is 16 residues long. Trimming pared 2 bases from V and 8 bases from J, leaving 21 bases between. Germline values: CDR1 MNHEY, CDR2 SMNVEV (reference sequence). This CDR3 is CASSLTQGHLVETQYF. The CDR3 DNA is TGTGCCAGCAGTTTAACGCAGGGGCACCTGGTGGAAACCCAGTACTTC.

The rearrangement uses TRBV5-6 and TRBJ1-1; D remains unclear. The CDR3 runs to 13 residues. CDR1 is SGHDT and CDR2 is YYEEEE in the germline V gene. V lost 7 bases and J lost 0, with 10 bases in between. The CDR3: CASQRVMNTEAFF. CDR3 bases: TGTGCCAGCCAGAGGGTTATGAACACTGAAGCTTTCTTT.

The genes are TRBV7-6 and TRBJ2-1; possible D gene TRBD2, 5 bases. The germline V gene has CDR1 SGHVS and CDR2 FNYEAQ. CDR3 length equals 14 residues. Between the trimmed V and J ends, which lost 2 bases and 6 bases, there was a span of 11 bases. The CDR3 is CASSLTAVFNEQFF. DNA of the CDR3: TGTGCCAGCAGCTTAACAGCGGTGTTCAATGAGCAGTTCTTC.

The V call is TRBV5-1, the J call TRBJ1-2, with D possibly being TRBD1 (5 bases). Trimming stripped 0 bases from V and 0 bases from J, with 6 bases between. The CDR3 covers 14 residues. From germline, CDR1 is SGHRS and CDR2 YFSETQ. The CDR3 protein is CASSLGQSNYGYTF. As DNA, the CDR3 is TGCGCCAGCAGCTTGGGACAGTCTAACTATGGCTACACCTTC.

This clone occurred a few times. The chain is built from TRBV2 and TRBJ1-2; D not certain. The V end lost 7 bases, the J end lost 0 bases, and 9 bases lay between the germline ends. The V gene's germline CDR1 is SNHLY and CDR2 FYNNEI. The CDR3 is 13 amino acids. The CDR3 protein is CASMGAANYGYTF. The CDR3 DNA sequence: TGTGCCAGCATGGGCGCAGCTAACTATGGCTACACCTTC. The entire variable domain, with the rest obtained from reference TRBV2 and TRBJ1-2, is as follows: EPEVTQTPSHQVTQMGQEVILRCVPISNHLYFYWYRQILGQKVEFLVSFYNNEISEKSEIFDDQFSVERPDGSNFTLKIRSTKLEDSAMYFCASMGAANYGYTFGSGTRLTVV.

The V call is TRBV7-2, the J call TRBJ2-2; D is unresolved. This CDR3 spans 14 amino acids. Germline lookup yields CDR1 SGHTA and CDR2 FQGNSA. The V gene lost 1 base and the J gene lost 4 bases, with 7 bases spanning the gap. The CDR3 DNA is TGTGCCAGCAGCTTAGGGTCAGTCACCGGGGAGCTGTTTTTT. Protein product: CASSLGSVTGELFF.

The gene calls are TRBV9 and TRBJ2-7; 7 bases line up with TRBD1. This CDR3 is built from 15 residues. Germline lookup yields CDR1 SGDLS and CDR2 YYNGEE. J was trimmed by 2 bases and V by 0 bases; bases with no gene match: 5. The CDR3 loop is CASSVAGTVPYEQYF. In DNA, the CDR3 is TGTGCCAGCAGCGTAGCTGGGACAGTACCCTACGAGCAGTACTTC.

This chain joins TRBV6-5 and TRBJ1-6; 7 bases fit TRBD1. CDR1 is MNHEY, CDR2 SVGAGI, per germline. The CDR3 extends over 14 amino acids. The V and J ends lost 6 bases and 7 bases, in that order; junction bases with no gene match: 6. CDR3 sequence reads: CASRTGFGNSPLHF. The DNA for the CDR3 is TGTGCCAGCAGGACAGGGTTCGGAAATTCACCCCTCCACTTT.